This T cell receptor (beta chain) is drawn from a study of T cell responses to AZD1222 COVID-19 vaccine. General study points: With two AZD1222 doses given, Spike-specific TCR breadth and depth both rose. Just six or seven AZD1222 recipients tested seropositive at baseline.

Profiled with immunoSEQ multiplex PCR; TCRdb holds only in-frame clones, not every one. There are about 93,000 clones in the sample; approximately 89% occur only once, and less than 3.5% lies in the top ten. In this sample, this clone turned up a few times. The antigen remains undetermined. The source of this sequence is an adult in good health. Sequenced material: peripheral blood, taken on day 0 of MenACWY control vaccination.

Here the CDR3 DNA reads TGTGCCAGTAGTATAGGGGTGGGACAGCCCCAGCATTTT. Translated: CASSIGVGQPQHF. The chain is built from TRBV19 and TRBJ1-5; no definite D call. V lost 1 base to trimming and J lost 7 bases, with 8 bases between them. This CDR3 is built from 13 residues. CDR1 is LNHDA and CDR2 is SQIVND in the germline V gene (reference sequence).